This T cell receptor (beta chain) came from a study of blood T cell repertoires in COVID-19. The CDR3 covers 16 residues. V gave up 4 bases and J gave up 0 bases, with 13 bases separating them. Germline loops: CDR1 LNHDA, CDR2 SQIVND (reference sequence). Measured with immunoSEQ multiplex PCR; TCRdb has only the in-frame clones, and not every one. Of about 180,000 clones in the sample, around 90% were seen once. All enrollees were about 18 to 100 years old and from approximately 25 US areas. This TCR was sampled from a woman aged 18-29 years who had recovered from COVID-19. The rearrangement joins TRBV19 to TRBJ1-3, with a possible D match to TRBD1 (6 bases). The sample comprised PBMCs or T cells enriched from blood (not recorded which). The CDR3 protein is CASSTKGDLSGNTIYF. The DNA of the CDR3 is TGTGCCAGTAGTACAAAGGGGGACCTCTCTGGAAACACCATATATTTT. Based on the CDR3 plus reference TRBV19 and TRBJ1-3, the full variable domain is DGGITQSPKYLFRKEGQNVTLSCEQNLNHDAMYWYRQDPGQGLRLIYYSQIVNDFQKGDIAEGYSVSREKKESFPLTVTSAQKNPTAFYLCASSTKGDLSGNTIYFGEGSWLTVV.